The entry below describes one T cell receptor (beta chain). The data belong to a study of T cell repertoires in cytomegalovirus infection. One entry per CDR3 protein results from TCRdb running MiXCR on the reads. Of about 450,000 distinct CDR3 sequences listed, approximately 32% are singletons. The CDR3 consists of 12 residues. Germline V CDR1 and CDR2: SGHNT, YYREEE (reference sequence). V was pared by 3 bases and J by 7 bases, with 11 bases between. The receptor comes from a human donor in good health (CMV status not recorded). Some clones in this sample may be carry-over from other donors' samples. This chain uses TRBV5-4 with TRBJ2-7; a possible D gene is TRBD2 (5 bases). Specimen: PBMCs. Here the CDR3 reads CASSSGLVEQYF. CDR3 coding DNA: TGTGCCAGCAGCTCGGGATTGGTGGAGCAGTACTTC.